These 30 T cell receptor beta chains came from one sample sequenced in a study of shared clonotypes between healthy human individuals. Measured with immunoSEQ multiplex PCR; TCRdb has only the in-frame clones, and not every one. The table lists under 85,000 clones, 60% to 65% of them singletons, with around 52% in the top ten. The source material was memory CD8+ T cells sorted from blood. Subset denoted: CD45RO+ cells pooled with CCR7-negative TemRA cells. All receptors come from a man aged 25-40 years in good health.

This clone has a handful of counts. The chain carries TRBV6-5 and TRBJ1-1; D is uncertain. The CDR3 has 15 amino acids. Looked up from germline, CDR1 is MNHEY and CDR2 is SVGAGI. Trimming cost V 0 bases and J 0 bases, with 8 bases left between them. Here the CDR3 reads CASSYSPGMNTEAFF. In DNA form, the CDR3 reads TGTGCCAGCAGTTACTCACCGGGTATGAACACTGAAGCTTTCTTT.

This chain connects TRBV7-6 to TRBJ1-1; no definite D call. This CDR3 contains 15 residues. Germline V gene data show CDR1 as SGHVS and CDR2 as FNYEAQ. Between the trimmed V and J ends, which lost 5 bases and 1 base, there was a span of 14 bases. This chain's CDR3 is CASSLQIGENTEAFF. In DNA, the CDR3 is TGTGCCAGCAGCCTACAAATTGGAGAGAACACTGAAGCTTTCTTT.

This CDR3 is CASSVGQGFHEQYF. DNA for the CDR3: TGTGCCAGCAGCGTAGGACAGGGGTTCCACGAGCAGTACTTC. The chain is built from TRBV9 and TRBJ2-7, with 8 bases fitting TRBD1. The CDR3 is made up of 14 amino acids. Unmatched junction bases numbered 4, after V lost 0 bases and J lost 5 bases. Germline CDR1 reads SGDLS; CDR2 reads YYNGEE.

In DNA form, the CDR3 reads TGTGCCAGCAGTGAAGGGAAGGCAAACTCCTACAATGAGCAGTTCTTC. It is translated as CASSEGKANSYNEQFF. The V gene is TRBV25-1, the J gene TRBJ2-1; unclear D gene. This CDR3 comprises 16 residues. The V end was cut by 2 bases, the J end by 0 bases, with 11 bases between. Germline assignment: CDR1 MGHDK and CDR2 SYGVNS.

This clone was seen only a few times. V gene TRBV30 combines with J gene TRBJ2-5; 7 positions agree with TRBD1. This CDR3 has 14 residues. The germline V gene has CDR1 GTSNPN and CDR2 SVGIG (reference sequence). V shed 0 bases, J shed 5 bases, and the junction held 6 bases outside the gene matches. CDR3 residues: CAWSVQTGWETQYF. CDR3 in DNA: TGTGCCTGGAGTGTACAGACAGGGTGGGAGACCCAGTACTTC.

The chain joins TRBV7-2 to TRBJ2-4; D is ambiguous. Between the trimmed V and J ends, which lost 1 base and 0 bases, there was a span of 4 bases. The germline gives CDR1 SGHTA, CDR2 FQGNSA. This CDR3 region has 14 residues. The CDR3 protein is CASSLGAAKNIQYF. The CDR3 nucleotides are TGTGCCAGCAGCTTAGGGGCAGCCAAAAACATTCAGTACTTC. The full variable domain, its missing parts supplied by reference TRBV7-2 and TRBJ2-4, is GAGVSQSPSNKVTEKGKDVELRCDPISGHTALYWYRQSLGQGLEFLIYFQGNSAPDKSGLPSDRFSAERTGGSVSTLTIQRTQQEDSAVYLCASSLGAAKNIQYFGAGTRLSVL.

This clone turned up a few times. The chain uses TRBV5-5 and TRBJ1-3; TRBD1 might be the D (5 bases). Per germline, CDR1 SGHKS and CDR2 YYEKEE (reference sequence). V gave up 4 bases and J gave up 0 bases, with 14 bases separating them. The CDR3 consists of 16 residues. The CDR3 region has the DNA TGTGCCAGCAGCGGGCAGGGAACCAACTCTGGAAACACCATATATTTT. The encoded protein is CASSGQGTNSGNTIYF.

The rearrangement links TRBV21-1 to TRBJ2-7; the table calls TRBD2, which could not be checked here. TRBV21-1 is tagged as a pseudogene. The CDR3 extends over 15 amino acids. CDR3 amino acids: CASSSRDSDSYEQYF. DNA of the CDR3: TGTGCCAGCAGCAGCCGGGACTCTGATTCCTACGAGCAGTACTTC.

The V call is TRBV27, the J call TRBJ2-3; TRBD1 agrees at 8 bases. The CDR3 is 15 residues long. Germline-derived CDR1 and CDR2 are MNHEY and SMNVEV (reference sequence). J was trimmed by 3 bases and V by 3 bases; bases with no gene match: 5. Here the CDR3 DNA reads TGTGCCAGCAGTTTGGAACAGGGGGGTACAGATACGCAGTATTTT. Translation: CASSLEQGGTDTQYF.

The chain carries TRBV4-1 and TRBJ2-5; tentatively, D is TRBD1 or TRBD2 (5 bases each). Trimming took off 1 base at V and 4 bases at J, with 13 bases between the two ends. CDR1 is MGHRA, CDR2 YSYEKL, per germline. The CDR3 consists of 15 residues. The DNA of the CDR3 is TGCGCCAGCAGCCAAGTTCCCGGGGCCCCAGAGACCCAGTACTTC. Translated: CASSQVPGAPETQYF.

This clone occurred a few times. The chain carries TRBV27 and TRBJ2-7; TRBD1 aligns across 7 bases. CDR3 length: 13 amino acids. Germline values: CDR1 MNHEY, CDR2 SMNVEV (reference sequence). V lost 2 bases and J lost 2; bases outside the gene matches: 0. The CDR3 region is CASSLQGAYEQYF. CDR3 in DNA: TGTGCCAGCAGTTTACAGGGGGCCTACGAGCAGTACTTC.

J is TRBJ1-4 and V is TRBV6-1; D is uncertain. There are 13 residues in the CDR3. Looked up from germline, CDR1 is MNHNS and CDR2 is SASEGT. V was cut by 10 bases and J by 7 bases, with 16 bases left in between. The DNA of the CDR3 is TGTGCCACCCGACCCACGGGTAGTGAAAAACTGTTTTTT. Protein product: CATRPTGSEKLFF.

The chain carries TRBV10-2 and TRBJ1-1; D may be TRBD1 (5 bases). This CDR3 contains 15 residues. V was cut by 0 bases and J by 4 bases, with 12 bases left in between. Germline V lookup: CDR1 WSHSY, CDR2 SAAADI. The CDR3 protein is CASSESWLGLTEAFF. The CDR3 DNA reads TGCGCCAGCAGTGAGTCCTGGCTGGGGCTCACTGAAGCTTTCTTT.

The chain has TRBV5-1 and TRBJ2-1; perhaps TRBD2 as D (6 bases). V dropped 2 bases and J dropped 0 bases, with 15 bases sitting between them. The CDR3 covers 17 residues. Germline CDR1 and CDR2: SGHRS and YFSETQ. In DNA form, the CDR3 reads TGCGCCAGCAGCTTAACTAGCTTCCTGAGCTCCTACAATGAGCAGTTCTTC. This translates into CASSLTSFLSSYNEQFF.

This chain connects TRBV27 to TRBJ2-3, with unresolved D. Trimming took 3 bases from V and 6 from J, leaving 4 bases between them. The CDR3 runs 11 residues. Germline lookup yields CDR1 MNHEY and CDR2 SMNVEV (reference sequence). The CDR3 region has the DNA TGTGCCAGCAGTTTCGAGGATACGCAGTATTTT. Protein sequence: CASSFEDTQYF.

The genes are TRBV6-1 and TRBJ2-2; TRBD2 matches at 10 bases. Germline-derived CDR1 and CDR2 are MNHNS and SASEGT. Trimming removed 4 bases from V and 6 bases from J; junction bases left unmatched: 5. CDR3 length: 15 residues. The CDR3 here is CASSAPSGRAGELFF. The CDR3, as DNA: TGTGCCAGCAGTGCACCAAGCGGGAGGGCCGGGGAGCTGTTTTTT.

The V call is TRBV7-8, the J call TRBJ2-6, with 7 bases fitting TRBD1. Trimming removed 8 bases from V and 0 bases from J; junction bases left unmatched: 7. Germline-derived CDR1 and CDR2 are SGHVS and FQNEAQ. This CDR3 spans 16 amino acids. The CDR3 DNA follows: TGTGCCAGCGTCCGACAGGGAAGCTCTGGGGCCAACGTCCTGACTTTC. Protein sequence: CASVRQGSSGANVLTF.

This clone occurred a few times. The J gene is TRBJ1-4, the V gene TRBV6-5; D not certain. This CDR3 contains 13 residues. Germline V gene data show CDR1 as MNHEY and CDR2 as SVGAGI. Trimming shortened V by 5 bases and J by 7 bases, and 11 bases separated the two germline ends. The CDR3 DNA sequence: TGTGCCAGCAGTCATGGAGGGCCTGAAAAACTGTTTTTT. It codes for CASSHGGPEKLFF.

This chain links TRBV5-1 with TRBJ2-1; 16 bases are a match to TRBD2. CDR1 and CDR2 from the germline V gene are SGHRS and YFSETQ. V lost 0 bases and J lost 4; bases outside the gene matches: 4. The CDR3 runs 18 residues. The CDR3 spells CASSLGGLAGGLYNEQFF. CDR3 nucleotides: TGCGCCAGCAGCTTGGGGGGACTAGCGGGAGGGTTATACAATGAGCAGTTCTTC. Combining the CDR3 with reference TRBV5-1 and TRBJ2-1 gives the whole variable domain KAGVTQTPRYLIKTRGQQVTLSCSPISGHRSVSWYQQTPGQGLQFLFEYFSETQRNKGNFPGRFSGRQFSNSRSEMNVSTLELGDSALYLCASSLGGLAGGLYNEQFFGPGTRLTVL.

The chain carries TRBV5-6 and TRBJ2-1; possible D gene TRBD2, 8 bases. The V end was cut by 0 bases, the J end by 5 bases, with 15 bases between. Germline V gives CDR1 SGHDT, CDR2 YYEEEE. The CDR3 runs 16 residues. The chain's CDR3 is CASSLAGRGQHNEQFF. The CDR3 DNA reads TGTGCCAGCAGCTTGGCCGGGAGGGGGCAACACAATGAGCAGTTCTTC.

The CDR3 loop is CASSLRTAADPYTDTQYF. The CDR3 region has the DNA TGTGCCAGCAGCCTCCGGACCGCGGCGGACCCTTACACAGATACGCAGTATTTT. This chain connects TRBV11-3 to TRBJ2-3; no definite D call. V shed 5 bases and J shed 2 bases, with 23 bases lying between them. The CDR3 has 18 residues. CDR1 is SGHNT and CDR2 is YENEEA in the germline V gene. Full variable domain (rest looked up from reference TRBV11-3 and TRBJ2-3): EAGVVQSPRYKIIEKKQPVAFWCNPISGHNTLYWYLQNLGQGPELLIRYENEEAVDDSQLPKDRFSAERLKGVDSTLKIQPAELGDSAVYLCASSLRTAADPYTDTQYFGPGTRLTVL.

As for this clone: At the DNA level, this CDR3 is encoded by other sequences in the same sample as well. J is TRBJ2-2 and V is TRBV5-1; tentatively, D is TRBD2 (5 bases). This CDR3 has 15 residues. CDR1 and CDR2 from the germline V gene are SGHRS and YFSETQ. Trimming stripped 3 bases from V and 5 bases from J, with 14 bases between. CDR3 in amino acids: CASSSGGSRTGELFF. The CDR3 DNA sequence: TGCGCCAGCAGCTCGGGTGGGAGCCGAACCGGGGAGCTGTTTTTT.

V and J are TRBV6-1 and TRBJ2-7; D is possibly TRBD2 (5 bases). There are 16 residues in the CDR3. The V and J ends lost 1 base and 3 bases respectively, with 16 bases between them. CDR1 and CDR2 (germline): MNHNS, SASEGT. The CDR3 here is CASSEVRDSAYYEQYF. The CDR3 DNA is TGTGCCAGCAGTGAAGTACGGGATTCCGCCTACTACGAGCAGTACTTC.

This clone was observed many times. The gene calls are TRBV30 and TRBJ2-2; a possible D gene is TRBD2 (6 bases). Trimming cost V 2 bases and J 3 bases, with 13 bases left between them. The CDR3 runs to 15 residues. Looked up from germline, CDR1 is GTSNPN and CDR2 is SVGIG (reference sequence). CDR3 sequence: CAWSQEGLDTGELFF. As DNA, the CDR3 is TGTGCCTGGAGTCAGGAGGGCCTGGACACCGGGGAGCTGTTTTTT.

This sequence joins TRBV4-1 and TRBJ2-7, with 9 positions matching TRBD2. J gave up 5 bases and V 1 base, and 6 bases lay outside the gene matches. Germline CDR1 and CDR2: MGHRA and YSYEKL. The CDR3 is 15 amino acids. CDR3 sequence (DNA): TGCGCCAGCAGCCAAGCCCTCGGACTAGCGAACGAGCAGTACTTC. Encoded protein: CASSQALGLANEQYF.

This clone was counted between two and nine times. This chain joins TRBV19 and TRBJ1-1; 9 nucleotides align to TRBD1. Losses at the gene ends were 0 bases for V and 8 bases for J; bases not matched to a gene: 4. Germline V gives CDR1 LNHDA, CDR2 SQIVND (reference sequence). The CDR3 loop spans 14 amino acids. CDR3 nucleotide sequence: TGTGCCAGTAGTATAGATTCCGGGACAGGGGAAGCTTTCTTT. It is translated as CASSIDSGTGEAFF. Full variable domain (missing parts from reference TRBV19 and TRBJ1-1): DGGITQSPKYLFRKEGQNVTLSCEQNLNHDAMYWYRQDPGQGLRLIYYSQIVNDFQKGDIAEGYSVSREKKESFPLTVTSAQKNPTAFYLCASSIDSGTGEAFFGQGTRLTVV.

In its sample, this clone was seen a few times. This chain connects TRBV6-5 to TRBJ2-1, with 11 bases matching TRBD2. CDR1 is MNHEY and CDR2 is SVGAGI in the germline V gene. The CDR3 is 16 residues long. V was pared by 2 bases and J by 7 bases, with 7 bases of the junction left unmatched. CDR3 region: CASSYLLAGGGNEQFF. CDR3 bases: TGTGCCAGCAGTTACCTTCTAGCGGGAGGTGGGAATGAGCAGTTCTTC.

The CDR3 DNA follows: TGTGCCAGCAGTTACTCTGACGAGCAGTACTTC. Protein sequence: CASSYSDEQYF. The V and J genes are TRBV6-6 and TRBJ2-7; D call uncertain. This CDR3 has 11 amino acids. V was shortened by 0 bases and J by 5 bases, with 2 bases between the two germline ends. Per the germline V gene, CDR1 is MNHNY and CDR2 is SVGAGI (reference sequence).

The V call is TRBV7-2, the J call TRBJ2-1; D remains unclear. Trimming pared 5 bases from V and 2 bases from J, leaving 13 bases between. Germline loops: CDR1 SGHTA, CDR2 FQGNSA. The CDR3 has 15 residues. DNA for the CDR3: TGTGCCAGCAGCGTAACTGAATTCACCTACAATGAGCAGTTCTTC. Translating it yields CASSVTEFTYNEQFF. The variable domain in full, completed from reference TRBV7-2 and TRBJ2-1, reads GAGVSQSPSNKVTEKGKDVELRCDPISGHTALYWYRQSLGQGLEFLIYFQGNSAPDKSGLPSDRFSAERTGGSVSTLTIQRTQQEDSAVYLCASSVTEFTYNEQFFGPGTRLTVL.

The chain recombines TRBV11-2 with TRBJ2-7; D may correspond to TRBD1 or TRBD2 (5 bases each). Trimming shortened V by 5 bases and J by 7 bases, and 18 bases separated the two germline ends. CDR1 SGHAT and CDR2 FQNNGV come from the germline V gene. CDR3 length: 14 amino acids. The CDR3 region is CASSPMTPGAEQYF. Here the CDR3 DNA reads TGTGCCAGCAGCCCAATGACACCCGGGGCGGAGCAGTACTTC.